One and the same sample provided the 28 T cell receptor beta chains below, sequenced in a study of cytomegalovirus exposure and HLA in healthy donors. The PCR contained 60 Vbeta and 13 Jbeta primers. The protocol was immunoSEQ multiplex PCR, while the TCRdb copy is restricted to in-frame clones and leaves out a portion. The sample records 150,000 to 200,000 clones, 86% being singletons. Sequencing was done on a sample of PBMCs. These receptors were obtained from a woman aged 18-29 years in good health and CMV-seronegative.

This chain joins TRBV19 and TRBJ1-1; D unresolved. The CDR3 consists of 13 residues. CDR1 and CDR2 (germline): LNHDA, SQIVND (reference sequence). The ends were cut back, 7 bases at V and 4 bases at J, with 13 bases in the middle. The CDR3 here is CASIREGGTEAFF. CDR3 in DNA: TGTGCCAGTATCCGAGAGGGAGGCACTGAAGCTTTCTTT.

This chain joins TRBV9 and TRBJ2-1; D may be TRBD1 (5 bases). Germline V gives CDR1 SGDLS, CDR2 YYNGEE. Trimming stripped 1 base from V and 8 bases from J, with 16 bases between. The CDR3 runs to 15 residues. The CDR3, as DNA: TGTGCCAGCAGCGTAAAAGGGGATAGTTGGGATGAGCAGTTCTTC. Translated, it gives CASSVKGDSWDEQFF.

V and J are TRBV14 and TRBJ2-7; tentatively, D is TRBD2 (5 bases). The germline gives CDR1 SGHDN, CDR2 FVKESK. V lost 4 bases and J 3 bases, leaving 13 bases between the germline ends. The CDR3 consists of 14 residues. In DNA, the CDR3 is TGTGCCAGCAGCCGGATGGGGAGAAGCTACGAGCAGTACTTC. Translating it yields CASSRMGRSYEQYF.

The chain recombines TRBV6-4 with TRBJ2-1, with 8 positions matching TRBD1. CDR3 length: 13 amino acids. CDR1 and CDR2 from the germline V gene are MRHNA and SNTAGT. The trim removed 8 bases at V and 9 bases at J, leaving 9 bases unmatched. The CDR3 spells CASGQGSTGEQFF. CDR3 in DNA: TGTGCCAGCGGACAGGGTAGTACGGGTGAGCAGTTCTTC.

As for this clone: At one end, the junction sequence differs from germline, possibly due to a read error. The CDR3 loop is CASSLLLRETQYF. Here the CDR3 DNA reads TGTGCTAGCAGCTTATTACTACGGGAGACCCAGTACTTC. The V call is TRBV7-7, the J call TRBJ2-5; unclear D gene. The germline CDR1 and CDR2 sequences are SSHAT and FNYEAQ (reference sequence). CDR3 length: 13 amino acids.

The CDR3 region is CASTDLGHNYEQYF. The CDR3 nucleotides read TGTGCCAGCACCGATTTAGGACACAACTACGAGCAGTACTTC. V is TRBV6-5 and J is TRBJ2-7, with D perhaps TRBD1 (5 bases). CDR3 length: 14 amino acids. Germline V gives CDR1 MNHEY, CDR2 SVGAGI. V was shortened by 7 bases and J by 3 bases, with 16 bases between the two germline ends.

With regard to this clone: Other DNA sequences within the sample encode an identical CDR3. CDR3 region: CASSPGRGNQPQHF. CDR3 nucleotide sequence: TGTGCCAGTAGCCCGGGAAGAGGTAATCAGCCCCAGCATTTT. This rearrangement joins TRBV19 to TRBJ1-5; D unclear. The CDR3 is 14 residues long. The germline CDR1 and CDR2 sequences are LNHDA and SQIVND (reference sequence). V was clipped by 6 bases and J by 4 bases, with 13 bases between them.

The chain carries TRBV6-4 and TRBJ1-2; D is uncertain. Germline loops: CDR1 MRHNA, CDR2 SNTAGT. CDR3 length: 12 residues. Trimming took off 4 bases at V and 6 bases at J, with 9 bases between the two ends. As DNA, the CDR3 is TGTGCCAGCAGTGCCCGGGGTGATGGCTACACCTTC. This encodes CASSARGDGYTF.

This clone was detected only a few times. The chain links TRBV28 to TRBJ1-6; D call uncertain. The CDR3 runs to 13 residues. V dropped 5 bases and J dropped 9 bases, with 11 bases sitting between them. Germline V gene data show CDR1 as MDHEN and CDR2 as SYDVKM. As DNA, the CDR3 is TGTGCCAGCAGTCCGGTATCGGGTTCACCCCTCCACTTT. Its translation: CASSPVSGSPLHF.

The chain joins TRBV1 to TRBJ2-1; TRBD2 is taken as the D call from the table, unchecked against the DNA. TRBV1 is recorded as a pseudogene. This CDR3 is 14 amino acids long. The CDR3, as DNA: TGCACCAGCAGCCCCGGACGGGAGGCGAATGAGCAGTTCTTC. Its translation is CTSSPGREANEQFF.

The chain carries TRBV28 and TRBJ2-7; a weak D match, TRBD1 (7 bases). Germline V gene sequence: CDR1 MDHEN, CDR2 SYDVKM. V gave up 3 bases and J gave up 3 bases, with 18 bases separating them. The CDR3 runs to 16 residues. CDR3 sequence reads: CASSFTPAGGGYEQYF. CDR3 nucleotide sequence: TGTGCCAGCAGTTTTACCCCCGCAGGGGGAGGCTACGAGCAGTACTTC.

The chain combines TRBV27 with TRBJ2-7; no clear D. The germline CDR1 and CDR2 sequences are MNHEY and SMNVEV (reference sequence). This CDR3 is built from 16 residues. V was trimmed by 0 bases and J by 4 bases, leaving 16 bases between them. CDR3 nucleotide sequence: TGTGCCAGCAGTTTATCAGGCCTCGTCCCTAGATACGAGCAGTACTTC. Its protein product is CASSLSGLVPRYEQYF.

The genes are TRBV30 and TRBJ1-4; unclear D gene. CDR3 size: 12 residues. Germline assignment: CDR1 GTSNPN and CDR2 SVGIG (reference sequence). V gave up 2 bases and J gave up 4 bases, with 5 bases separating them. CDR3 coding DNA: TGTGCCTGGAGTCGGGGTAATGAAAAACTGTTTTTT. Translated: CAWSRGNEKLFF.

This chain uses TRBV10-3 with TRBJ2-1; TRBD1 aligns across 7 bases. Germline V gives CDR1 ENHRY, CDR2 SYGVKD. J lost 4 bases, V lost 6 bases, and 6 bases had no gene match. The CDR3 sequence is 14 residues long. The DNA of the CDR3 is TGTGCCATCAGCCGACAGGGCCTATACAATGAGCAGTTCTTC. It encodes CAISRQGLYNEQFF.

This chain's CDR3 is CASSEKGFWWRGGKFF. Written as DNA, the CDR3 is TGTGCCAGCAGTGAGAAGGGCTTTTGGTGGCGGGGGGGCAAGTTCTTC. The J gene is TRBJ2-1, the V gene TRBV25-1; the match to TRBD2 covers 9 bases. J gave up 14 bases and V 3 bases, and 17 bases lay outside the gene matches. Germline assignment: CDR1 MGHDK and CDR2 SYGVNS. This CDR3 has 16 amino acids.

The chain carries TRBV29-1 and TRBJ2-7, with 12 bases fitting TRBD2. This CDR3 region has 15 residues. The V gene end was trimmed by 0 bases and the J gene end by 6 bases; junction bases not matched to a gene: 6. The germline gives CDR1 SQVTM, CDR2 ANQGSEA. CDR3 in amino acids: CSVEDRLAGVGEQYF. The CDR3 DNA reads TGCAGCGTTGAAGATAGACTAGCGGGAGTAGGCGAGCAGTACTTC.

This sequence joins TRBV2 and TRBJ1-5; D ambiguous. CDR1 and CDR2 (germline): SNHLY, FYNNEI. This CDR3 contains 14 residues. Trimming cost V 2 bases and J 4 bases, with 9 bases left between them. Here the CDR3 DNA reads TGTGCCAGCAGTGAATACAAACTAAATCAGCCCCAGCATTTT. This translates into CASSEYKLNQPQHF.

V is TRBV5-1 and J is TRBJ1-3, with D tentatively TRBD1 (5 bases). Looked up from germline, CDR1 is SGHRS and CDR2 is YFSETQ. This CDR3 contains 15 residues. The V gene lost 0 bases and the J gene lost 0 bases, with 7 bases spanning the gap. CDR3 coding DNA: TGCGCCAGCAGCTTGGGAAGGGGCTCTGGAAACACCATATATTTT. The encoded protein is CASSLGRGSGNTIYF.

This CDR3 reads CASSSYIRGPRVDTQYF. In DNA form, the CDR3 reads TGTGCCAGCAGTTCGTACATCAGGGGCCCCAGGGTCGATACGCAGTATTTT. This chain joins TRBV27 and TRBJ2-3; weak D call: TRBD1 (6 bases). Trimming pared 4 bases from V and 6 bases from J, leaving 23 bases between. The CDR3 is made up of 17 amino acids. Germline V CDR1 and CDR2: MNHEY, SMNVEV (reference sequence).

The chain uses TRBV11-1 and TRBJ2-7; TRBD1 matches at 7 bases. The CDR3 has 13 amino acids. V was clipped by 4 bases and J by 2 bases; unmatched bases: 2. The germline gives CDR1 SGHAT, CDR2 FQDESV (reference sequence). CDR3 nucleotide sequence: TGTGCCAGCAGCTCGGACAGGACCTACGAGCAGTACTTC. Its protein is CASSSDRTYEQYF.

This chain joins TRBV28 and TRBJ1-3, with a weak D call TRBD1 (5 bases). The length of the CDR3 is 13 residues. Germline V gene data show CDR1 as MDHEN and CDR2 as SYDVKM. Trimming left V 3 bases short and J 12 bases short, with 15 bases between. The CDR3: CASSFGWRGDIYF. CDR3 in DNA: TGTGCCAGCAGTTTTGGATGGCGGGGCGACATATATTTT.

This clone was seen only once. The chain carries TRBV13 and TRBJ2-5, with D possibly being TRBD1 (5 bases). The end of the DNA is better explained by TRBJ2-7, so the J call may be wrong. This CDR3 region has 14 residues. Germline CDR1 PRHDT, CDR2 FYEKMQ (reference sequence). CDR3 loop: CASSLRGSFYEQYF. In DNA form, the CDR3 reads TGTGCCAGCAGCTTAAGGGGTAGCTTTTACGAGCAGTACTTC.

Written as DNA, the CDR3 is TGCGCCAGCAGCACGGGACAGGGGTTTTATGAGCAGTTCTTC. Translated, it gives CASSTGQGFYEQFF. V gene TRBV5-1 combines with J gene TRBJ2-1; 10 bases match TRBD1. The CDR3 totals 14 residues. V lost 4 bases and J lost 8; bases outside the gene matches: 6. CDR1 is SGHRS and CDR2 is YFSETQ in the germline V gene. Variable domain in full (rest from reference TRBV5-1 and TRBJ2-1): KAGVTQTPRYLIKTRGQQVTLSCSPISGHRSVSWYQQTPGQGLQFLFEYFSETQRNKGNFPGRFSGRQFSNSRSEMNVSTLELGDSALYLCASSTGQGFYEQFFGPGTRLTVL.

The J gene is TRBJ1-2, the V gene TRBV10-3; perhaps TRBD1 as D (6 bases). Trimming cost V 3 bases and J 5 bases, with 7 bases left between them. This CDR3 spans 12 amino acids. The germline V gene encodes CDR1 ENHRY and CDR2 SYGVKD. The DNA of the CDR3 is TGTGCCATCAGTGACAGGGGATATGGCTACACCTTC. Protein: CAISDRGYGYTF.

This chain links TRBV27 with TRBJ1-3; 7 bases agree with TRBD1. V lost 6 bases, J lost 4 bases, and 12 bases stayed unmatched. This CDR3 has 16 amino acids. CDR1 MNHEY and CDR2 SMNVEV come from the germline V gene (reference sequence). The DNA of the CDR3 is TGTGCCAGCAGGAAGGGGGCTCCCAGGGACGGAAACACCATATATTTT. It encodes CASRKGAPRDGNTIYF.

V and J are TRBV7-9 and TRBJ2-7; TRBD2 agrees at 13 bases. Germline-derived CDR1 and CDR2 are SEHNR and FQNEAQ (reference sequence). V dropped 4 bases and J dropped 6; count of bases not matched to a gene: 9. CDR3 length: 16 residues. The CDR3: CASSSHTGLAGVEQYF. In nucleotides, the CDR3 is TGTGCCAGCAGCTCCCACACCGGACTAGCGGGAGTCGAGCAGTACTTC.

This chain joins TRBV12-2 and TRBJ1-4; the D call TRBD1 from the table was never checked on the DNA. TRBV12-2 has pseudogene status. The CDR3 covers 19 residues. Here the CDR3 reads CASPRLRMGRVVANEKLFF. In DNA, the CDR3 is TGTGCAAGTCCCCGCTTACGGATGGGGCGAGTAGTAGCTAATGAAAAACTGTTTTTT.

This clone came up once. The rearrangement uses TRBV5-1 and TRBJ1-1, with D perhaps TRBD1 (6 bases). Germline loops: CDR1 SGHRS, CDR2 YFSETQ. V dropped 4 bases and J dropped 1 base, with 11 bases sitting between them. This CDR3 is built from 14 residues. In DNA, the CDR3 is TGCGCCAGCAGCAACCCGGACAGGAACACTGAAGCTTTCTTT. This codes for CASSNPDRNTEAFF.